This T cell receptor (beta chain) was sequenced for a study of T cells in Graves' hyperthyroidism and ophthalmopathy. In this sample, this clonotype turned up a few times. Germline-derived CDR1 and CDR2 are SNHLY and FYNNEI. V lost 6 bases and J lost 8, with 11 bases in between. The CDR3 consists of 12 residues. TCR beta CDR3 regions were amplified from RNA. HTBI primers were employed in a first-round RT-PCR of the TCR CDR3. MiXCR was run by TCRdb on the multiplex PCR reads, yielding one entry per CDR3 protein. The sample records about 24,000 distinct CDR3 sequences, 49% being singletons. This TCR came from a woman in her 40s with Graves' hyperthyroidism that later progressed to Graves' ophthalmopathy. The sample taken for sequencing was blood. V and J are TRBV2 and TRBJ2-1; tentative D call: TRBD2 (6 bases). In nucleotides, the CDR3 is TGTGCCAGCAGCGTAACTAGCTATGAGCAGTTCTTC. Translated, it gives CASSVTSYEQFF. Full variable domain (rest looked up from reference TRBV2 and TRBJ2-1): EPEVTQTPSHQVTQMGQEVILRCVPISNHLYFYWYRQILGQKVEFLVSFYNNEISEKSEIFDDQFSVERPDGSNFTLKIRSTKLEDSAMYFCASSVTSYEQFFGPGTRLTVL.